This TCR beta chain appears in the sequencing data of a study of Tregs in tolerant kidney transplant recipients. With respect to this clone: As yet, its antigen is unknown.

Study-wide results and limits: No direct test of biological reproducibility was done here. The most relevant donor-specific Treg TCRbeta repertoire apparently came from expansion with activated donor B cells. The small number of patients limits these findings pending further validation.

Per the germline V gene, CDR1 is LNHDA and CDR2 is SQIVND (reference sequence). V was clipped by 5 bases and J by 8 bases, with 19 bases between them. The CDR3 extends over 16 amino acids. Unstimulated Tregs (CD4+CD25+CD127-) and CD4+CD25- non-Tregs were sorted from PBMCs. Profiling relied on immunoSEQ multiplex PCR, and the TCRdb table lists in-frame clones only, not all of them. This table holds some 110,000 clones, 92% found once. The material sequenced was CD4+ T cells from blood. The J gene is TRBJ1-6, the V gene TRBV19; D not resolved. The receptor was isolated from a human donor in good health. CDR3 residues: CASSHTVRTGDSPLHF. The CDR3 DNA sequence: TGTGCCAGTAGTCACACAGTTAGGACCGGTGATTCACCCCTCCACTTT.